The text below deals with one T cell receptor (beta chain). This clonotype was seen once. The target of this receptor is not known. The input lacks base qualities; no much larger clone sits a single base away. One read alone makes for weak evidence. For each ankylosing spondylitis patient, the synovial fluid sample was matched to a blood sample from that same patient. These data are taken from a study of CD8 T cells in ankylosing spondylitis (dated by TCRdb to about 2017). Regarding the complete study: To find TCR variants linked to disease, the study profiled T cell receptor beta repertoires in ankylosing spondylitis patients and healthy donors. The full study cohort was made up of under 30 ankylosing spondylitis patients and 95 to 130 healthy donors. Peripheral blood was sampled, and synovial fluid was also collected from ankylosing spondylitis patients. General findings and caveats noted by the study authors: A TCR beta motif made up of several highly homologous amino acid variants appeared to be characteristic of blood from ankylosing spondylitis patients. A CD8+ phenotype was shown by the disease-linked clones, which were found at relatively low frequencies in peripheral blood. Significant enrichment of the disease-linked clones was reported in matched synovial fluid samples from ankylosing spondylitis patients. Some motif variants had previously been reported in the synovial fluid and blood of reactive arthritis patients, which suggests shared mechanisms of disease initiation.

The reads were generated on an Illumina HiSeq 2500. Quantitative 5'-RACE with molecular barcodes was used to prepare TCR beta libraries. In the paper's pipeline: Disease-linked TCR variants were identified with a new computational method built on a probabilistic model of VDJ rearrangement. Starting from the raw public reads, TCRdb applied fastp trimming at Q25, assembled clones with MiXCR and retained in-frame beta chains. For every CDR3 protein sequence, its rows merge into one entry that carries the most common genes and DNA. In this record, the V and J calls reflect TCRdb's handling and not the investigators' own analysis. The sample table records some 150,000 distinct CDR3 sequences; 40% to 50% of these occur just once. The leading ten clones occupy 12% to 15% of the sample. For CDR1 and CDR2, the germline V gene (reference sequence) lists DFQATT and SNEGSKA. Trimmed from V: 1 base; trimmed from J: 4 bases; junction bases lacking a gene match: 6. The CDR3 has 17 amino acids, counting the end cysteine and phenylalanine. Of the read, only the CDR3 DNA is kept; its 51 bases are in frame from base 1.

The chain uses TRBV20-1 and TRBJ2-2, and 13 junction bases match TRBD2. Sequences were obtained from synovial fluid, either unsorted or a sorted T cell fraction (not recorded which). This sequence originates from a male donor with ankylosing spondylitis. The sequenced DNA: TGCAGTGCTAGAGGCACAACTAGCGGGGGGGTCACCGGGGAGCTGTTTTTT. Its amino acids are CSARGTTSGGVTGELFF.